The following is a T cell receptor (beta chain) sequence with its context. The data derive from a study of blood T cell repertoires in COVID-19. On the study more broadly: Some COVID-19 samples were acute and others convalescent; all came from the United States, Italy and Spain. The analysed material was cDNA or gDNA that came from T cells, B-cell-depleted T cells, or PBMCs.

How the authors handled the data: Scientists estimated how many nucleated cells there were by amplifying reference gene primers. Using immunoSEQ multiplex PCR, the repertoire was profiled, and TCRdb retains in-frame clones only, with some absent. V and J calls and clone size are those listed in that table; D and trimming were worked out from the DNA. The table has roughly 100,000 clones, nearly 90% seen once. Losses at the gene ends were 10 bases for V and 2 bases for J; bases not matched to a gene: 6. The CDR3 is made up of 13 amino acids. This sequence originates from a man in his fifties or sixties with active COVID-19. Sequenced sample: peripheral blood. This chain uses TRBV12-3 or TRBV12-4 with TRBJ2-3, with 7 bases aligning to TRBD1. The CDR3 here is CAIQGDHTDTQYF. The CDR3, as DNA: TGTGCCATCCAGGGGGACCACACAGATACGCAGTATTTT.